Presented here are 21 T cell receptor beta chains from one specimen sequenced in a study of cytomegalovirus exposure and HLA in healthy donors. The PCR ran on 60 Vbeta and 13 Jbeta primers. Clones were read by immunoSEQ multiplex PCR, and TCRdb kept only the in-frame ones, dropping some. The sample shows roughly 150,000 clones, just under 75% of them seen only once. The sample consisted of PBMCs. The origin of the receptors is a woman under 30 in good health and CMV-seronegative.

This chain connects TRBV11-2 to TRBJ2-1, with 8 bases lining up with TRBD1. Unmatched junction bases numbered 18, after V lost 3 bases and J lost 8 bases. This CDR3 comprises 18 residues. Germline CDR1 and CDR2: SGHAT and FQNNGV. CDR3 protein: CASSFAPLAGGAVDEQFF. DNA for the CDR3: TGTGCCAGCAGCTTCGCCCCCTTGGCAGGGGGCGCGGTTGATGAGCAGTTCTTC.

The chain recombines TRBV6-5 with TRBJ2-7; 10 positions match TRBD2. V gave up 3 bases and J gave up 6 bases; unmatched junction bases: 11. The CDR3 contains 16 residues. Germline values: CDR1 MNHEY, CDR2 SVGAGI. The DNA of the CDR3 is TGTGCCAGCAGTTATGGTGGGTCAGCGGGGGGGCGCGAGCAGTACTTC. It specifies CASSYGGSAGGREQYF.

This clone was found once. This chain joins TRBV29-1 and TRBJ2-7; 10 bases fit TRBD1. V was clipped by 7 bases and J by 5 bases; unmatched bases: 8. CDR3 length equals 13 residues. Germline assignment: CDR1 SQVTM and CDR2 ANQGSEA. The CDR3 reads CSARQGATNEQYF. CDR3 DNA sequence: TGCAGCGCTAGACAGGGGGCGACCAACGAGCAGTACTTC.

The rearrangement uses TRBV30 and TRBJ2-1; maybe TRBD2 (5 bases). This CDR3 has 13 amino acids. V was clipped by 6 bases and J by 5 bases, with 14 bases between them. Germline CDR1 reads GTSNPN; CDR2 reads SVGIG (reference sequence). The CDR3 DNA follows: TGTGCCTGTACGAATGGGCGGGACAATGAGCAGTTCTTC. As protein: CACTNGRDNEQFF. The whole variable domain, filled in from reference TRBV30 and TRBJ2-1, reads SQTIHQWPATLVQPVGSPLSLECTVEGTSNPNLYWYRQAAGRGLQLLFYSVGIGQISSEVPQNLSASRPQDRQFILSSKKLLLSDSGFYLCACTNGRDNEQFFGPGTRLTVL.

This chain uses TRBV12-5 with TRBJ1-2, with TRBD1 matching over 8 bases. The V gene's germline CDR1 is LGHNT and CDR2 FRNRAP. V lost 1 base to trimming and J lost 6 bases; unmatched junction nucleotides: 7. The CDR3 loop spans 15 amino acids. The CDR3 sequence: CASGLGGQALNGYTF. CDR3 bases: TGTGCTAGTGGTTTGGGGGGACAGGCTCTCAATGGCTACACCTTC. The complete variable domain, with remaining parts taken from reference TRBV12-5 and TRBJ1-2, reads DARVTQTPRHKVTEMGQEVTMRCQPILGHNTVFWYRQTMMQGLELLAYFRNRAPLDDSGMPKDRFSAEMPDATLATLKIQPSEPRDSAVYFCASGLGGQALNGYTFGSGTRLTVV.

J is TRBJ2-1 and V is TRBV28; 7 bases align to TRBD1. The CDR3 has 13 residues. Germline CDR1 is MDHEN and CDR2 is SYDVKM. With V trimmed by 9 bases and J by 2 bases, 4 bases remained unmatched. In nucleotides, the CDR3 is TGTGCCAGTTACAGGGGCCCCTACAATGAGCAGTTCTTC. It specifies CASYRGPYNEQFF.

The chain recombines TRBV11-2 with TRBJ2-5; D possibly corresponds to TRBD1 (5 bases). CDR1 is SGHAT, CDR2 FQNNGV, per germline. The CDR3 length is 14 residues. Trimming cost V 1 base and J 5 bases, with 11 bases left between them. The CDR3 spells CASSLAAGYETQYF. Here the CDR3 DNA reads TGTGCCAGCAGCTTAGCGGCAGGGTATGAGACCCAGTACTTC.

V usage is TRBV27 and J usage is TRBJ2-1; 9 bases fit TRBD2. The V gene's germline CDR1 is MNHEY and CDR2 SMNVEV (reference sequence). With 5 bases clipped from V and 10 bases from J, the junction kept 12 bases outside the gene matches. The CDR3 is 15 amino acids. This chain's CDR3 is CASSLPMREGAEQFF. CDR3 DNA: TGTGCCAGCAGTCTCCCGATGCGGGAGGGCGCCGAGCAGTTCTTC.

The J gene is TRBJ2-7, the V gene TRBV5-6; TRBD1 aligns across 9 bases. After removal of 4 bases from V and 4 bases from J, the junction contained 9 bases not matched to a gene. The germline V gene encodes CDR1 SGHDT and CDR2 YYEEEE. The CDR3 is 15 residues long. CDR3: CASSVPGQGLYEQYF. The CDR3 DNA reads as TGTGCCAGCAGCGTACCGGGACAGGGATTGTACGAGCAGTACTTC.

The chain carries TRBV11-2 and TRBJ1-2; TRBD1 agrees at 7 bases. Trimming took 5 bases from V and 8 from J; bases not matched to a gene: 8. CDR3 length equals 13 residues. Per the germline V gene, CDR1 is SGHAT and CDR2 is FQNNGV. The CDR3 nucleotides are TGTGCCAGCAGCCCGCAGACAGGGAACGGCTACACCTTC. This sequence encodes CASSPQTGNGYTF.

The chain is built from TRBV28 and TRBJ1-5; possibly TRBD1 for D (6 bases). CDR3 length equals 16 residues. V was shortened by 7 bases and J by 6 bases, with 22 bases between the two germline ends. The germline V gene encodes CDR1 MDHEN and CDR2 SYDVKM. The CDR3 here is CASKTSRTRTAQPQHF. CDR3 nucleotides: TGTGCCAGCAAAACTTCAAGGACGAGGACAGCTCAGCCCCAGCATTTT.

The chain links TRBV5-1 to TRBJ2-2, with 7 bases matching TRBD2. CDR3 length equals 18 residues. Germline lookup yields CDR1 SGHRS and CDR2 YFSETQ. Unmatched junction bases numbered 17, after V lost 4 bases and J lost 5 bases. Here the CDR3 reads CASSREGSRTADTGELFF. CDR3 bases: TGCGCCAGCAGCAGGGAGGGGTCCCGGACGGCTGATACCGGGGAGCTGTTTTTT.

This rearrangement joins TRBV5-1 to TRBJ2-5, with 9 bases aligning to TRBD1. Germline V lookup: CDR1 SGHRS, CDR2 YFSETQ. The CDR3 covers 14 residues. V shed 6 bases and J 2 bases; nucleotides not matched to a gene: 5. Written as DNA, the CDR3 is TGCGCCAGCACCCTGGACAGGGGACAAGAGACCCAGTACTTC. Translated, it gives CASTLDRGQETQYF.

This clone was observed a few times. This chain uses TRBV5-4 with TRBJ2-5, with 10 bases aligning to TRBD2. This CDR3 is built from 17 residues. Germline CDR1 and CDR2: SGHNT and YYREEE (reference sequence). J lost 2 bases, V lost 2 bases, and 9 bases had no gene match. The CDR3 nucleotides are TGTGCCAGCAGCTTAGGCCGGGATAGCGGGGGGCAAGAGACCCAGTACTTC. As protein: CASSLGRDSGGQETQYF.

The rearrangement uses TRBV2 and TRBJ2-1, with 9 nucleotides matching TRBD1. The germline V gene has CDR1 SNHLY and CDR2 FYNNEI. Trimming removed 7 bases from V and 6 bases from J; junction bases left unmatched: 7. The CDR3 is made up of 14 amino acids. CDR3 coding DNA: TGTGCCAGCATCCTAGGGACAGGGCCCAATGAGCAGTTCTTC. Amino acids: CASILGTGPNEQFF.

This chain links TRBV11-3 with TRBJ2-5; D not certain. Germline CDR1 reads SGHNT; CDR2 reads YENEEA. Trimming stripped 5 bases from V and 5 bases from J, with 12 bases between. CDR3 size: 13 residues. CDR3 in DNA: TGTGCCAGCAGCCCCGGGTCGAGGGAGACCCAGTACTTC. This sequence encodes CASSPGSRETQYF.

This chain joins TRBV6-1 and TRBJ1-4, with a possible D match to TRBD1 (6 bases). Trimming removed 5 bases at V and 3 bases at J, with 13 bases between. In germline, CDR1 is MNHNS, CDR2 SASEGT. This CDR3 contains 15 residues. This CDR3 reads CASSTRGRSNEKLFF. In nucleotides, the CDR3 is TGTGCCAGCAGTACCAGGGGACGGTCTAATGAAAAACTGTTTTTT.

This chain uses TRBV6-5 with TRBJ1-6; D perhaps matches TRBD1 (5 bases). Deletions cut 6 bases from V and 7 bases from J, with 13 bases between. CDR1 is MNHEY and CDR2 is SVGAGI in the germline V gene. The CDR3 is 14 residues long. In nucleotides, the CDR3 is TGTGCCAGCAGACCACAGGCCACGAATTCACCCCTCCACTTT. It translates to CASRPQATNSPLHF.

This clone was recorded once. The chain employs TRBV27 and TRBJ2-1; possibly TRBD1 for D (5 bases). Trimming removed 2 bases at V and 6 bases at J, with 5 bases between. This CDR3 is 12 amino acids long. The germline V gene has CDR1 MNHEY and CDR2 SMNVEV (reference sequence). The CDR3 spells CASSLQGNEQFF. CDR3 sequence (DNA): TGTGCCAGCAGTTTACAGGGCAATGAGCAGTTCTTC.

The rearrangement joins TRBV28 to TRBJ1-5, with 8 nucleotides matching TRBD1. V shed 1 base, J shed 4 bases, and the junction held 12 bases outside the gene matches. CDR3 length equals 18 residues. Germline CDR1 MDHEN, CDR2 SYDVKM. The CDR3 DNA follows: TGTGCCAGCAGTTTATCCCGGCTACGGACAGGGAAGAATCAGCCCCAGCATTTT. Translating it yields CASSLSRLRTGKNQPQHF.

This clone was counted only a few times. This sequence joins TRBV7-9 and TRBJ1-2, with D uncertain. The CDR3 has 14 residues. Germline-derived CDR1 and CDR2 are SEHNR and FQNEAQ (reference sequence). V was clipped by 1 base and J by 4 bases, with 10 bases between them. The CDR3 region has the DNA TGTGCCAGCAGCTTAGAGCACTTCCCCTATGGCTACACCTTC. Translating gives CASSLEHFPYGYTF.